This T cell receptor (beta chain) was captured in a study of T-cell reconstitution after alpha-beta-depleted transplantation in children. This sample's TCRbeta library carried unique molecular identifier barcodes. Via MiXCR, TCRdb re-called the PCR reads, giving one row per CDR3 protein. This sample has 150,000 to 250,000 distinct CDR3 sequences; roughly 6.3% occur once, and the top ten carry approximately 4.1%. This clonotype was detected ten times or more. Between the trimmed V and J ends, which lost 5 bases and 5 bases, there was a span of 16 bases. Germline V gene lookup returns CDR1 SGHRS and CDR2 YFSETQ. The CDR3 is made up of 14 amino acids.

The rearrangement joins TRBV5-1 to TRBJ2-5, with unresolved D. This sample comprised PBMCs, obtained before TCRalphabeta/CD19-depleted stem cell transplant. The sequence was collected from a girl less than two years old with combined immunodeficiency, due to receive a stem cell transplant. The CDR3 protein is CASSRAIPPETQYF. CDR3 DNA: TGCGCCAGCAGTAGGGCCATTCCCCCCGAGACCCAGTACTTC.